This passage covers 8 T cell receptor beta chains from one sample sequenced in a study of T cells in women clearing cervical HPV infection. Produced via immunoSEQ multiplex PCR; TCRdb's table is partial and in-frame only. The sample includes tens of thousands of clones. Sequencing used blood buffy coat. The receptors were sampled from a woman between 18 and 70 years old with a cervical HPV16 infection that either progressed to CIN3+ or cleared (not recorded which).

In the case of this clone: Sequencing ends 3 residues short of the CDR3 end; the germline J gene provides the rest. The chain couples TRBV20-1 to TRBJ1-2; 8 bases agree with TRBD1. The V segment lost 5 bases and the J segment 5 bases; nucleotides outside the gene matches: 7. CDR3 size: 13 residues. In germline, CDR1 is DFQATT, CDR2 SNEGSKA (reference sequence). The sequenced CDR3 bases are TGCAGTGCTCCAGGGGGCGCTTGGTATGGC. As protein: CSAPGGAWYG. The CDR3, in full, reads CSAPGGAWYGYTF.

Remarks on this clone: The read is 3 residues too short to cover the CDR3 end, so that end is filled in from the germline J gene. This chain uses TRBV20-1 with TRBJ2-5; D call uncertain. Germline values: CDR1 DFQATT, CDR2 SNEGSKA (reference sequence). The CDR3 totals 13 residues. V lost 3 bases and J 5 bases, leaving 13 bases between the germline ends. CDR3 sequence: CSASANPRETQYF. Incomplete CDR3 DNA: TGCAGTGCTAGCGCTAATCCACGTGAGACC.

On this clone: The read stops 3 residues short of the end of the CDR3; the missing end is completed from the germline J gene. The V gene is TRBV18, the J gene TRBJ2-2, with a weak D call TRBD1 (5 bases). Trimming shortened V by 5 bases and J by 1 base, and 5 bases separated the two germline ends. This CDR3 comprises 13 residues. The germline CDR1 and CDR2 sequences are KGHSH and LQKENI. This CDR3 reads CASSTGNTGELFF. CDR3 DNA (partial): TGTGCCAGCTCAACAGGGAACACCGGGGAG.

Comments on this clone: The read falls 3 residues short of the CDR3 end, and the missing part is taken from the germline J gene. The chain uses TRBV5-6 and TRBJ1-1, with D possibly being TRBD1 (6 bases). CDR1 and CDR2 (germline): SGHDT, YYEEEE. The V gene lost 4 bases and the J gene lost 0 bases, with 10 bases spanning the gap. The CDR3 totals 14 residues. CDR3 bases read: TGTGCCAGCAGCATGGACAGAGTGAACACTGAA. Its protein product is CASSMDRVNTE. The entire CDR3 protein is CASSMDRVNTEAFF.

To note about this clone: Read sequence stops 3 residues before the CDR3 end, and the germline J gene provides the missing end. The chain joins TRBV2 to TRBJ2-2; D gene uncertain. The CDR3 is 16 residues long. Germline CDR1 reads SNHLY; CDR2 reads FYNNEI. The V end lost 4 bases, the J end lost 0 bases, and 12 bases lay between the germline ends. This chain's CDR3 is CASSGGTRSNTGELFF. The CDR3 DNA, read in part, is TGTGCCAGCAGTGGTGGCACCAGATCGAACACCGGGGAG.

A note on this clone: The sequence runs out 3 residues before the end of the CDR3; the remainder is reconstructed from the germline J gene. The V call is TRBV30, the J call TRBJ2-4; 7 nucleotides agree with TRBD1. Germline V gene sequence: CDR1 GTSNPN, CDR2 SVGIG (reference sequence). There are 12 residues in the CDR3. CDR3 bases read: TGTGCCTGGAGTGGGACAGGTCGAGGT. Protein product: CAWSGTGRG. The entire CDR3 protein reads CAWSGTGRGQYF.

Of note for this clone: The CDR3 end falls 3 residues outside the read, so it is completed with the germline J gene. The rearrangement links TRBV5-1 to TRBJ2-7, with TRBD2 identical over 15 bases. V gave up 4 bases and J gave up 0 bases; unmatched junction bases: 14. This CDR3 region has 20 residues. CDR1 is SGHRS and CDR2 is YFSETQ in the germline V gene. The covered CDR3 bases are TGCGCCAGCAGCCCCTATACCGGGACTAGCGGGAGGCCCATCTCCTACGAG. Encoded protein: CASSPYTGTSGRPISYE. From start to end, the CDR3 is CASSPYTGTSGRPISYEQYF.

Remarks on this clone: The CDR3 end falls 3 residues outside the read, so it is completed with the germline J gene. The chain joins TRBV6-1 to TRBJ2-3; 8 bases match TRBD2. Trimming took 3 bases from V and 1 from J; bases not matched to a gene: 3. The CDR3 extends over 15 amino acids. Germline V lookup: CDR1 MNHNS, CDR2 SASEGT. The CDR3 is CASSDGRGGTDTQYF. Incomplete CDR3 DNA: TGTGCCAGCAGTGATGGGCGGGGGGGCACAGATACG.